The clone carrying this T cell receptor (beta chain) was seen repeatedly, ten times or more. The antigen is unknown. The data were obtained in a study of read filtering for tumor transcriptome and immune sequencing. Study-wide background: Fewer than ten patients were R-ISS I, about 16 were R-ISS II, six or seven were R-ISS III.

Whole-study results and caveats: IR-seq captured clonotypes deeper and more reliably than RNA-seq.

From around 0.4 ug of RNA, a library with molecular barcoded alpha/delta and beta/gamma adaptors was made. MiXCR was run by TCRdb on the reads, yielding one entry per CDR3 protein. The profile shows tens of thousands of distinct CDR3 sequences, less than 20% of them singletons. The germline CDR1 and CDR2 sequences are SGHRS and YFSETQ. CDR3 length equals 15 residues. V was clipped by 4 bases and J by 1 base; unmatched bases: 6. The rearrangement links TRBV5-1 to TRBJ2-5, with 8 nucleotides matching TRBD2. The sequence was obtained from a donor aged 40 or over with multiple myeloma. The sample was a population of CD138-negative cells sorted from bone marrow. CDR3 bases: TGCGCCAGCAGCCCGAGCAGCGGGGGCCAAGAGACCCAGTACTTC. It codes for CASSPSSGGQETQYF. Full variable domain (outside the CDR3, taken from reference TRBV5-1 and TRBJ2-5): KAGVTQTPRYLIKTRGQQVTLSCSPISGHRSVSWYQQTPGQGLQFLFEYFSETQRNKGNFPGRFSGRQFSNSRSEMNVSTLELGDSALYLCASSPSSGGQETQYFGPGTRLLVL.